This T cell receptor beta chain was profiled in a study of regulatory T cells in long-lasting Graves disease. According to the study, TCR beta libraries were built with iRepertoire HTBI primers and CDR3-region Arm-PCR. TCRdb ran MiXCR on the multiplex PCR reads and lists one entry per CDR3 protein. The table has roughly 610,000 distinct CDR3 sequences, around 16% seen once. Time point reported: newly diagnosed GD, antithyroid drugs for less than 3 months. Preparation of the TCR library used RNA extracted from PBMCs. This clonotype was seen many times. The sample was also reused in another study, on T cells in Graves' hyperthyroidism and ophthalmopathy.

Sequencing was performed on peripheral blood mononuclear cells (PBMCs), taken at new diagnosis, from a patient treated with antithyroid drugs. This TCR was sampled from a man aged 18 to 30 with Graves disease.

The DNA for the CDR3 is TGTGCCAGCAGAAACGGTGGCTCCTATAATTCACCCCTCCACTTT. Translation: CASRNGGSYNSPLHF. The rearrangement uses TRBV27 and TRBJ1-6; D not certain. CDR1 is MNHEY and CDR2 is SMNVEV in the germline V gene (reference sequence). The CDR3 length is 15 residues. Trimming took 6 bases from V and 0 from J, leaving 9 bases between them.